This TCR beta chain was recorded in a study of control samples from healthy donors and cancer patients (dated by TCRdb to about 2020). The receptor library was made with the immunoSEQ multiplex PCR assay. Entries here come from immuneACCESS through TCRdb and include only in-frame sequences with V and J called. Some clones fail to appear in such tables; in the studies checked, an unresolved V gene covers under half of the shortfall, and the cause of the remainder is unknown. Recorded for this sample are around 190,000 clones; roughly 89% of them occurred a single time. The ten top clones hold roughly 1.3% of the sample. Deletion took 0 bases off V and 3 bases off J, with a span of 17 bases between the germline ends. The germline V gene gives CDR1 as LGHNA and CDR2 as YNFKEQ. Spanning cysteine to phenylalanine, the CDR3 consists of 18 amino acids. Only the CDR3 region is kept as DNA, spanning 54 bases read in frame from base 1.

With respect to this clone: The target of this receptor is not known. No much larger clone is present one base from it, and per-base qualities are unavailable.

The sequence links TRBV4-2 to TRBJ2-2, with TRBD2 perhaps the D gene, on 5 matching bases. The source is a woman aged 50 to 60 in good health. Sequencing was done on a sample of blood. The CDR3 sequence is CASSQEIRRLGYTGELFF. The sequenced DNA: TGTGCCAGCAGCCAAGAGATTCGGAGGCTCGGATACACCGGGGAGCTGTTTTTT.